This is a list of T cell receptor beta chains from one sample in a study of blood T cell repertoires in COVID-19. TCRdb's table, derived via immunoSEQ multiplex PCR, lists solely in-frame clones and lacks some. This repertoire shows around 37,000 clones, about nine tenths found once; its top ten account for around 2%. Sequencing was done on a sample of peripheral blood. The source is a man aged 50 to 59 with active or convalescent COVID-19. Both conserved end residues are part of each CDR3. The D gene is left open where the match is weak. Size tells how often a clone was seen (once, few, many) or the class of an expanded clone, and some rows leave it out.

V	D	size	J	CDR3	DNA
TRBV10-3	-	once	TRBJ2-5	CAISVRQGGETQYF	TGTGCCATCAGTGTACGGCAGGGCGGAGAGACCCAGTACTTC
TRBV18	TRBD2	-	TRBJ2-7	CASSPAPGTSDYEQYF	TGTGCCAGCTCACCAGCCCCCGGGACTAGCGACTACGAGCAGTACTTC
TRBV19	TRBD1	-	TRBJ1-5	CASSLTGGSNQPQHF	TGTGCCAGTAGTTTGACAGGGGGCAGCAATCAGCCCCAGCATTTT
TRBV7-8	TRBD2	few	TRBJ2-2	CASSLGTSGTIGGELFF	TGTGCCAGCAGCTTAGGGACTAGCGGGACCATCGGGGGGGAGCTGTTTTTT
TRBV28	-	-	TRBJ2-7	CASSLDGWAGPSYEQYF	TGTGCCAGCAGTTTAGATGGGTGGGCGGGGCCATCCTACGAGCAGTACTTC
TRBV6-1	-	-	TRBJ2-7	CASSDSGSTYEQYF	TGTGCCAGCAGTGATAGTGGTTCAACCTACGAGCAGTACTTC
TRBV6-5	-	-	TRBJ2-7	CASSSGNSYEQYF	TGTGCCAGCAGTTCAGGGAACTCCTACGAGCAGTACTTC
TRBV28	TRBD2	once	TRBJ2-2	CASSSTVYLLADMNTGELFF	TGTGCCAGCAGTAGTACAGTGTACCTACTAGCGGACATGAACACCGGGGAGCTGTTTTTT
TRBV5-1	-	-	TRBJ2-7	CASSPDSYEQYF	TGCGCCAGCAGCCCAGACAGTTACGAGCAGTACTTC
TRBV28	-	-	TRBJ1-2	CASSLSGVINYGYTF	TGTGCCAGCAGTTTATCGGGGGTCATCAACTATGGCTACACCTTC
TRBV19	TRBD1	-	TRBJ2-3	CASRVKGATDTQYF	TGTGCCAGTAGAGTCAAGGGGGCAACAGATACGCAGTATTTT
TRBV6-2/TRBV6-3	TRBD2	-	TRBJ2-2	CASSPQHLTSVLYTGELFF	TGTGCCAGCAGCCCCCAACACCTGACTAGCGTACTATACACCGGGGAGCTGTTTTTT
TRBV19	TRBD1	-	TRBJ1-1	CASSILRTGEGTEAFF	TGTGCCAGTAGTATTTTGCGGACAGGGGAGGGCACTGAAGCTTTCTTT
TRBV9	-	-	TRBJ2-1	CASSVATSTYNEQFF	TGTGCCAGCAGCGTAGCAACTTCCACCTACAATGAGCAGTTCTTC
TRBV30	TRBD1	-	TRBJ1-1	CAWSGQGDTEAFF	TGTGCCTGGAGTGGACAGGGCGACACTGAAGCTTTCTTT
TRBV18	-	-	TRBJ1-1	CASSPPRNGANTEAFF	TGTGCCAGCTCACCACCAAGGAATGGGGCGAACACTGAAGCTTTCTTT
TRBV7-2	TRBD1	-	TRBJ1-1	CASRAGGKNTEAFF	TGTGCCAGCAGAGCAGGGGGCAAGAACACTGAAGCTTTCTTT
TRBV19	-	-	TRBJ2-2	CASSTWWDMTNTGELFF	TGTGCCAGTAGTACGTGGTGGGACATGACGAACACCGGGGAGCTGTTTTTT
TRBV4-1	TRBD1	-	TRBJ1-4	CASSPGGKGAKLFF	TGCGCCAGCAGCCCAGGGGGGAAAGGGGCAAAACTGTTTTTT
TRBV7-9	-	-	TRBJ1-3	CASTLRQGGHSGNTIYF	TGTGCCAGCACGCTTCGGCAAGGAGGCCACTCTGGAAACACCATATATTTT
TRBV9	-	-	TRBJ2-3	CASSVGEGLAGDTQYF	TGTGCCAGCAGCGTAGGGGAAGGGCTAGCCGGGGATACGCAGTATTTT
TRBV10-1	TRBD1	-	TRBJ2-4	CASSESRTGGRGKNIQYF	TGCGCCAGCAGTGAGTCACGGACAGGGGGAAGGGGGAAAAACATTCAGTACTTC